These 24 T cell receptor beta chains share one sample of origin, sequenced in a study of blood T cells in healthy people across ages. A second 7 to 11 cycle PCR used barcoded and J-beta primers. TCRdb independently ran MiXCR on the 5' RACE reads; one entry per CDR3 protein. The sample records 750,000 to 950,000 distinct CDR3 sequences, roughly 50% being singletons. Sequenced: blood. The origin of the receptors is an elderly man in good health.

The rearrangement uses TRBV5-1 and TRBJ1-2; a possible D gene is TRBD1 (5 bases). Trimming took off 4 bases at V and 7 bases at J, with 20 bases between the two ends. The germline V gene has CDR1 SGHRS and CDR2 YFSETQ. CDR3 size: 15 residues. The CDR3: CASSPNWGGGVGYTF. The CDR3, as DNA: TGCGCCAGCAGCCCAAACTGGGGCGGTGGGGTTGGCTACACCTTC.

The sample holds a few counts of this clonotype. The chain links TRBV7-2 to TRBJ2-1, with 7 bases lining up with TRBD1. The germline V gene encodes CDR1 SGHTA and CDR2 FQGNSA. The CDR3 loop spans 15 amino acids. Trimming at V came to 5 bases and at J to 1 base, leaving 5 bases not matched to a gene. DNA for the CDR3: TGTGCCAGCAGCCGCGACAGGGTATCCTACAATGAGCAGTTCTTC. Translating gives CASSRDRVSYNEQFF. Full variable domain (missing parts from reference TRBV7-2 and TRBJ2-1): GAGVSQSPSNKVTEKGKDVELRCDPISGHTALYWYRQSLGQGLEFLIYFQGNSAPDKSGLPSDRFSAERTGGSVSTLTIQRTQQEDSAVYLCASSRDRVSYNEQFFGPGTRLTVL.

This clonotype was detected a few times. The CDR3, as DNA: TGTGCCAGCAGCTTAGCGACAGGGACCAATCAGCCCCAGCATTTT. It encodes CASSLATGTNQPQHF. V usage is TRBV7-9 and J usage is TRBJ1-5; TRBD1 matches 7 bases. V lost 0 bases and J lost 3; bases outside the gene matches: 2. The V gene's germline CDR1 is SEHNR and CDR2 FQNEAQ (reference sequence). The CDR3 totals 15 residues.

J is TRBJ1-2 and V is TRBV19, with a tentative D call TRBD1 (5 bases). Germline V gene lookup returns CDR1 LNHDA and CDR2 SQIVND (reference sequence). The CDR3 consists of 13 residues. V lost 3 bases to trimming and J lost 8 bases, with 13 bases between them. CDR3 in amino acids: CASSIGPQGGYTF. CDR3 nucleotides: TGTGCCAGTAGTATTGGCCCCCAGGGAGGCTACACCTTC.

The chain employs TRBV27 and TRBJ2-7, with D perhaps TRBD1 (6 bases). Germline CDR1 and CDR2: MNHEY and SMNVEV (reference sequence). CDR3 size: 13 residues. V was clipped by 10 bases and J by 2 bases, with 15 bases between them. For the CDR3, the DNA is TGTGCCACCAGAACCTCAGGGGCCTACGAGCAGTACTTC. This translates into CATRTSGAYEQYF.

This chain uses TRBV25-1 with TRBJ1-2, with TRBD1 identical over 11 bases. The CDR3 extends over 13 amino acids. The germline gives CDR1 MGHDK, CDR2 SYGVNS. Losses at the gene ends were 6 bases for V and 8 bases for J; bases not matched to a gene: 5. The DNA for the CDR3 is TGTGCCAGCAGAGGACAGGGGGCAAAGGGCTACACCTTC. It encodes CASRGQGAKGYTF.

The chain couples TRBV20-1 to TRBJ1-4; D remains ambiguous. Trimming removed 2 bases at V and 8 bases at J, with 18 bases between. This CDR3 is 15 amino acids long. The germline V gene encodes CDR1 DFQATT and CDR2 SNEGSKA (reference sequence). DNA of the CDR3: TGCAGTGCTAGAAAACAAGGAAGGGCGGGGGAAAAACTGTTTTTT. Protein product: CSARKQGRAGEKLFF.

This clonotype was picked up a small number of times. The V and J genes are TRBV20-1 and TRBJ2-5; D may correspond to TRBD1 or TRBD2 (5 bases each). V gave up 5 bases and J gave up 4 bases, with 14 bases separating them. CDR1 is DFQATT and CDR2 is SNEGSKA in the germline V gene (reference sequence). The CDR3 has 13 residues. The CDR3 loop reads CSAGAPGPETQYF. DNA for the CDR3: TGCAGTGCTGGAGCCCCGGGGCCAGAGACCCAGTACTTC.

In regard to this clonotype: One end of the junction varies from germline; a read error may be responsible. The chain is built from TRBV20-1 and TRBJ2-4; D might be TRBD2 (5 bases). Germline V gene data show CDR1 as DFQATT and CDR2 as SNEGSKA (reference sequence). The CDR3 contains 13 residues. The CDR3 nucleotides read TGCAGTGCTAGAGGACGGGGTTGGAACATTCTGTACTTC. As protein: CSARGRGWNILYF.

This chain links TRBV3-1 with TRBJ2-1; no reliable D call. The CDR3 totals 12 residues. CDR1 is LGHDT, CDR2 YNNKEL, per germline (reference sequence). Trimming left V 2 bases short and J 9 bases short, with 8 bases between. The CDR3 reads CASSQKRVEQFF. CDR3 sequence (DNA): TGTGCCAGCAGCCAAAAAAGGGTTGAGCAGTTCTTC.

V and J are TRBV20-1 and TRBJ2-1, with a possible D match to TRBD2 (6 bases). There are 12 residues in the CDR3. Germline V lookup: CDR1 DFQATT, CDR2 SNEGSKA (reference sequence). Trimming removed 5 bases from V and 12 bases from J, with 17 bases in between. Here the CDR3 reads CSAPGLIIGQFF. The DNA for the CDR3 is TGCAGTGCTCCGGGACTCATAATCGGGCAGTTCTTC.

CDR3: CASSPQGVNYEQYF. CDR3 bases: TGTGCCAGCTCACCACAGGGGGTCAACTACGAGCAGTACTTC. This chain connects TRBV18 to TRBJ2-4, with D tentatively TRBD1 (6 bases). The DNA end favors TRBJ2-7, so the J call may be wrong. Germline values: CDR1 KGHSH, CDR2 LQKENI. The CDR3 sequence is 14 residues long.

The chain joins TRBV28 to TRBJ2-1; D perhaps matches TRBD2 (5 bases). The germline V gene encodes CDR1 MDHEN and CDR2 SYDVKM. The CDR3 totals 13 residues. The V gene lost 6 bases and the J gene lost 8 bases, with 14 bases spanning the gap. The CDR3 DNA follows: TGTGCCAGCAGACAACGATGGACTGATGAGCAGTTCTTC. As protein: CASRQRWTDEQFF.

This clonotype was picked up a small number of times. This chain connects TRBV4-1 to TRBJ2-5; tentatively, D is TRBD2 (6 bases). The CDR3 totals 17 residues. Germline lookup yields CDR1 MGHRA and CDR2 YSYEKL. V lost 4 bases to trimming and J lost 11 bases, with 29 bases between them. CDR3 in DNA: TGCGCCAGCAGCCGAAGGGAGGAGGACGGATACAACAATGAGCAGTACTTC. It yields the protein CASSRREEDGYNNEQYF.

This clonotype was seen a few times. The CDR3 is CSVLGLSTDTQYF. The CDR3 bases are TGCAGCGTTCTGGGGCTTTCCACAGATACGCAGTATTTT. This rearrangement joins TRBV29-1 to TRBJ2-3, with D possibly TRBD1 on 5 matching bases. V lost 5 bases to trimming and J lost 2 bases, with 11 bases between them. The CDR3 contains 13 residues. Germline V gene sequence: CDR1 SQVTM, CDR2 ANQGSEA.

The rearrangement links TRBV5-1 to TRBJ2-5, with D tentatively TRBD1 (6 bases). Germline V CDR1 and CDR2: SGHRS, YFSETQ. There are 16 residues in the CDR3. V lost 0 bases and J 1 base, leaving 13 bases between the germline ends. The CDR3 DNA is TGCGCCAGCAGCTTGGTTGGAGGACAGCTCCAAGAGACCCAGTACTTC. It translates to CASSLVGGQLQETQYF.

The V gene is TRBV20-1, the J gene TRBJ2-7; D remains unclear. Germline CDR1 reads DFQATT; CDR2 reads SNEGSKA (reference sequence). Trimming shortened V by 5 bases and J by 6 bases, and 8 bases separated the two germline ends. This CDR3 has 10 amino acids. The CDR3 here is CSAWVGEQYF. The CDR3 DNA is TGCAGTGCTTGGGTTGGCGAGCAGTACTTC.

V gene TRBV24-1 combines with J gene TRBJ2-1; 10 bases are a match to TRBD2. V trimming: 2 bases; J trimming: 5 bases; junction bases outside the gene matches: 8. The CDR3 totals 17 residues. Germline V CDR1 and CDR2: KGHDR, SFDVKD. CDR3 DNA sequence: TGTGCCACCAGTGATTCCGGTCTAGCGGGAGTTCACAATGAGCAGTTCTTC. This sequence encodes CATSDSGLAGVHNEQFF.

The chain joins TRBV3-1 to TRBJ2-3, with 14 bases lining up with TRBD2. With V trimmed by 3 bases and J by 6 bases, 5 bases remained unmatched. The CDR3 consists of 16 residues. CDR1 is LGHDT and CDR2 is YNNKEL in the germline V gene (reference sequence). The CDR3: CASSQTSGRDSDTQYF. The CDR3 coding sequence is TGTGCCAGCAGCCAGACTAGCGGGAGGGACAGTGATACGCAGTATTTT.

This CDR3 is CSARNSQGSNQPQHF. Written as DNA, the CDR3 is TGCAGTGCTAGGAACAGTCAGGGGAGCAATCAGCCCCAGCATTTT. This sequence joins TRBV20-1 and TRBJ1-5, with a weak D call TRBD1 (6 bases). The CDR3 extends over 15 amino acids. V lost 3 bases, J lost 1 base, and 13 bases lay in between. The V gene's germline CDR1 is DFQATT and CDR2 SNEGSKA (reference sequence).

The DNA for the CDR3 is TGTGCCACCAGCAGAGATCCGGCCGATGAGCAGTTCTTC. It specifies CATSRDPADEQFF. V is TRBV15 and J is TRBJ2-1; D gene unclear. The CDR3 sequence is 13 residues long. Germline assignment: CDR1 LNHNV and CDR2 YYDKDF (reference sequence). With 0 bases removed from V and 8 bases from J, the gap between germline ends came to 8 bases.

About this clonotype itself: The CDR3 does not end in the conserved phenylalanine or tryptophan, so this is likely a read error. This rearrangement joins TRBV7-9 to TRBJ2-1; 8 bases match TRBD2. Looked up from germline, CDR1 is SEHNR and CDR2 is FQNEAQ (reference sequence). This CDR3 region has 16 residues. Trimming cost V 2 bases and J 6 bases; bases outside gene matches: 9. Written as DNA, the CDR3 is TGTGCCAGCAGCTTAAATCCCAGCGGGAGTTTCAATGAGCAGTTCTTG. This codes for CASSLNPSGSFNEQFL.

This clonotype has more than one count but fewer than ten. The genes are TRBV6-6 and TRBJ2-3; TRBD2 matches at 10 bases. There are 16 residues in the CDR3. V gave up 7 bases and J gave up 4 bases; unmatched junction bases: 11. CDR1 MNHNY and CDR2 SVGAGI come from the germline V gene (reference sequence). CDR3 nucleotide sequence: TGTGCCAGCAAAAACCCCCAAGCGGGAGGGGCAGATACGCAGTATTTT. This encodes CASKNPQAGGADTQYF.

The chain has TRBV7-9 and TRBJ2-7, with 7 bases lining up with TRBD2. V lost 0 bases to trimming and J lost 4 bases; unmatched junction nucleotides: 9. The CDR3 contains 16 residues. Germline V CDR1 and CDR2: SEHNR, FQNEAQ (reference sequence). For the CDR3, the DNA is TGTGCCAGCAGCTTAGCGCGGGGAGGGGAGGGTTACGAGCAGTACTTC. Encoded protein: CASSLARGGEGYEQYF.